This TCR beta chain came from a study of regulatory T cells in long-lasting Graves disease. CDR1 is MNHEY and CDR2 is SMNVEV in the germline V gene (reference sequence). Trimming left V 4 bases short and J 5 bases short, with 11 bases between. The CDR3 has 13 residues. This clonotype was counted at least ten times. As for time point: newly diagnosed GD, antithyroid drugs for less than 3 months. TCR sequences were obtained from RNA taken from PBMCs. CDR3-region Arm-PCR and iRepertoire HTBI primers produced the TCR beta libraries. TCRdb processed the multiplex PCR reads anew with MiXCR; each CDR3 protein has one entry. This table holds over 500,000 distinct CDR3 sequences, around 15% found once. The same specimen was also included in a second study, on T cells in Graves' hyperthyroidism and ophthalmopathy. That study reports: Those with hyperthyroidism were 18 to 65 years old, newly diagnosed, and ill for under 2 months. TCR CDR3 regions were first amplified by RT-PCR with HTBI primers. The blood repertoire included most of the expanded thyroid clonotypes above 0.001.

Sequences were derived from peripheral blood mononuclear cells (PBMCs), sampled at new diagnosis, from a patient treated with antithyroid drugs. This clonotype originated in a man aged 18 to 29 with Graves disease. The V call is TRBV27, the J call TRBJ1-1, with a possible D match to TRBD1 (5 bases). In DNA, the CDR3 is TGTGCCAGCAGTTGGGGACCCGGAACTGAAGCTTTCTTT. Amino acids: CASSWGPGTEAFF.